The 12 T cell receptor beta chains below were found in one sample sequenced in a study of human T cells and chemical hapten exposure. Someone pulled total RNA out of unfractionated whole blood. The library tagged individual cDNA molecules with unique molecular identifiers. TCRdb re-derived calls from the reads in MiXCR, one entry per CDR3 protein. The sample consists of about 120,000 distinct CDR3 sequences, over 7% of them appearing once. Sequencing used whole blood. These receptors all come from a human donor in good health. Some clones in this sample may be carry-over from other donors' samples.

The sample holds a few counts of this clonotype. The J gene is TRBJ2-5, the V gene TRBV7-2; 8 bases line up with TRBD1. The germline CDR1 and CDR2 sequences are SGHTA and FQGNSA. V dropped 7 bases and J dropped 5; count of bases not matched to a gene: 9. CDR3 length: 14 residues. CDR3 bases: TGTGCCAGCACCGTCGACAGGGGAGGCGAGACCCAGTACTTC. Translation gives CASTVDRGGETQYF.

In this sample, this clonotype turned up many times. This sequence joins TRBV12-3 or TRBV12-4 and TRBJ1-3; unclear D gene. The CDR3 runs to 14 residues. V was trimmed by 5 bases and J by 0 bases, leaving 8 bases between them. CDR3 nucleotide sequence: TGTGCCAGCAGTGAACCCCACTCTGGAAACACCATATATTTT. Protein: CASSEPHSGNTIYF.

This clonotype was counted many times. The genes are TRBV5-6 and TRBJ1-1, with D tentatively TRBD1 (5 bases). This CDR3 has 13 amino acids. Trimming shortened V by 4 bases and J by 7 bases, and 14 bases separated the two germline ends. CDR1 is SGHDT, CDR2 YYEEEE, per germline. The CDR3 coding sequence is TGTGCCAGCAGCACTGAGGAGGGGATTGAAGCTTTCTTT. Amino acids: CASSTEEGIEAFF.

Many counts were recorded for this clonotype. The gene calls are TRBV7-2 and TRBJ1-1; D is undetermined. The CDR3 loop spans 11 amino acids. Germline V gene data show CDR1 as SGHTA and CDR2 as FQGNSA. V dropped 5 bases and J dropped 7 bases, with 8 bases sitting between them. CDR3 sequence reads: CASSLLNEAFF. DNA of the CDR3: TGTGCCAGCAGCCTGTTAAATGAAGCTTTCTTT.

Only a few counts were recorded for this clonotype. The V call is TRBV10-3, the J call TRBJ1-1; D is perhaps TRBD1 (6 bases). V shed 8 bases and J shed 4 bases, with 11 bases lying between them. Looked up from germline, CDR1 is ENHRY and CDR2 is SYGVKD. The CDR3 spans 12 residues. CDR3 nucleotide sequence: TGTGCCATCGAGGGGGACGGCACTGAAGCTTTCTTT. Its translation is CAIEGDGTEAFF.

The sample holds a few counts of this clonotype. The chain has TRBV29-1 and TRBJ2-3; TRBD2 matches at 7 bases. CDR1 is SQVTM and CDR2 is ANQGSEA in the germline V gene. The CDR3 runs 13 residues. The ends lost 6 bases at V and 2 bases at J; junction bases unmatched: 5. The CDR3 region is CSVSGVLTDTQYF. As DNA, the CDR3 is TGCAGCGTAAGCGGGGTACTCACAGATACGCAGTATTTT.

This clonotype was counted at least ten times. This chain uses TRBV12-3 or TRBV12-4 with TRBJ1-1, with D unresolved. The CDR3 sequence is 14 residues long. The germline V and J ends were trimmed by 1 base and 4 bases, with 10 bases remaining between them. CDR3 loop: CASSLGRLRTEAFF. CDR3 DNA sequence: TGTGCCAGCAGTTTAGGACGGCTCCGCACTGAAGCTTTCTTT.

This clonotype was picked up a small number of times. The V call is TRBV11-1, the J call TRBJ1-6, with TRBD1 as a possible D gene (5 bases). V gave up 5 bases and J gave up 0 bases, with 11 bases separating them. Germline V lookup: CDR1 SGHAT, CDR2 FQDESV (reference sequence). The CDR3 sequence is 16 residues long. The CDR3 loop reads CASSAGPSSYNSPLHF. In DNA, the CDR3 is TGTGCCAGCAGCGCGGGGCCTAGCTCCTATAATTCACCCCTCCACTTT.

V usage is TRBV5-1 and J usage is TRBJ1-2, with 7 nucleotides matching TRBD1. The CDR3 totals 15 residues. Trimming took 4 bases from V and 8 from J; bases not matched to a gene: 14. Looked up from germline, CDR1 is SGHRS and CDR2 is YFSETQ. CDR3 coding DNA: TGCGCCAGCAGCCCATCCCCCAGGGGGGCGACGGGCTACACCTTC. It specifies CASSPSPRGATGYTF.

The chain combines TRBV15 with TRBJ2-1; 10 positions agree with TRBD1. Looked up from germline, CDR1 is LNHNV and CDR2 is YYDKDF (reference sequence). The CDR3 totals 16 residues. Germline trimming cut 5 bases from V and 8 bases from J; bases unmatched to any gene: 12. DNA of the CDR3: TGTGCCACCAGCCTTTCTCGGGACAGGGGTAACGATGAGCAGTTCTTC. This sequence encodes CATSLSRDRGNDEQFF. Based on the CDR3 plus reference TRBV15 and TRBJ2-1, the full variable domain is DAMVIQNPRYQVTQFGKPVTLSCSQTLNHNVMYWYQQKSSQAPKLLFHYYDKDFNNEADTPDNFQSRRPNTSFCFLDIRSPGLGDTAMYLCATSLSRDRGNDEQFFGPGTRLTVL.

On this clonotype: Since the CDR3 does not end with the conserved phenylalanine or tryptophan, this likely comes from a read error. The CDR3 coding sequence is TGTGCCAGCAGGGGGACAGGCAGCTTCTCTGGGGCCAACGTCCTGACTTTA. Its protein is CASRGTGSFSGANVLTL. The rearrangement joins TRBV12-3 or TRBV12-4 to TRBJ2-6; 8 nucleotides match TRBD1. J was trimmed by 0 bases and V by 6 bases; bases with no gene match: 7. The CDR3 contains 17 residues.

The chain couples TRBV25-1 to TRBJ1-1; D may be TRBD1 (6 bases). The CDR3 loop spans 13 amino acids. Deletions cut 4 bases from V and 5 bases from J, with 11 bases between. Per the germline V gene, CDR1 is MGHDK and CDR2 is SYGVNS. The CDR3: CASSAGGQTEAFF. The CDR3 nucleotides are TGTGCCAGCAGTGCCGGGGGGCAAACTGAAGCTTTCTTT.